These T cell receptor beta chains were read from a single sample in a study of control samples from healthy donors and cancer patients. TCRdb's copy holds only in-frame clones and misses some; the assay was immunoSEQ multiplex PCR. The table records approximately 150,000 clones, 88% of them present only once. The specimen was blood. The receptors were gathered from a man aged 18-30 years in good health. CDR3s include the opening cysteine and the closing phenylalanine or tryptophan. A D gene is named only where the DNA matches it firmly.

CDR3aa: CASSRDSFNSPLHF
d_gene: TRBD1
v_gene: TRBV7-8
j_gene: TRBJ1-6

CDR3aa: CASSLFSEAFF
d_gene: -
v_gene: TRBV5-5
j_gene: TRBJ1-1

CDR3aa: CASSLYRTPMSDEQFF
d_gene: -
v_gene: TRBV7-9
j_gene: TRBJ2-1

CDR3aa: CSVEESAETQYF
d_gene: -
v_gene: TRBV29-1
j_gene: TRBJ2-5

CDR3aa: CASRSGTASYNEQFF
d_gene: -
v_gene: TRBV2
j_gene: TRBJ2-1

CDR3aa: CAMGTANNSPLHF
d_gene: TRBD1
v_gene: TRBV10-3
j_gene: TRBJ1-6

CDR3aa: CAISDSAGFYGYTF
d_gene: -
v_gene: TRBV10-3
j_gene: TRBJ1-2

CDR3aa: CASSTGSLLRDLFRGKLFF
d_gene: -
v_gene: TRBV7-9
j_gene: TRBJ1-4

CDR3aa: CASSGQTRYTGELFF
d_gene: -
v_gene: TRBV9
j_gene: TRBJ2-2

CDR3aa: CASSFGGALVDTQYF
d_gene: -
v_gene: TRBV5-1
j_gene: TRBJ2-3

CDR3aa: CASNPRAGTSYNEQFF
d_gene: -
v_gene: TRBV2
j_gene: TRBJ2-1

CDR3aa: CASSDFGQGALNEQFF
d_gene: TRBD1
v_gene: TRBV2
j_gene: TRBJ2-1

CDR3aa: CASSFYWGTDRSNEKLFF
d_gene: TRBD1
v_gene: TRBV7-9
j_gene: TRBJ1-4

CDR3aa: CASGRSEPLHF
d_gene: -
v_gene: TRBV28
j_gene: TRBJ1-6

CDR3aa: CASSRRDCIYEQYF
d_gene: -
v_gene: TRBV21-1
j_gene: TRBJ2-7

CDR3aa: CASSLAGLASYEQYF
d_gene: -
v_gene: TRBV5-1
j_gene: TRBJ2-7

CDR3aa: CASSYARARETQYF
d_gene: -
v_gene: TRBV6-2/TRBV6-3
j_gene: TRBJ2-5

CDR3aa: CASSLATTVGDEQYF
d_gene: -
v_gene: TRBV7-2
j_gene: TRBJ2-7

CDR3aa: CASSSVGQGRSGEQYF
d_gene: -
v_gene: TRBV7-2
j_gene: TRBJ2-7

CDR3aa: CASSLDAYGYTF
d_gene: -
v_gene: TRBV28
j_gene: TRBJ1-2

CDR3aa: CASGNPGQPVDEQFF
d_gene: TRBD1
v_gene: TRBV6-5
j_gene: TRBJ2-1

CDR3aa: CASSFRVGGANVLTF
d_gene: -
v_gene: TRBV5-8
j_gene: TRBJ2-6

CDR3aa: CSASGLRTGIIYEQYF
d_gene: TRBD1
v_gene: TRBV20-1
j_gene: TRBJ2-7

CDR3aa: CASSVGGPGELFF
d_gene: -
v_gene: TRBV9
j_gene: TRBJ2-2

CDR3aa: CASSQGLAGGPYTGELFF
d_gene: TRBD2
v_gene: TRBV7-7
j_gene: TRBJ2-2

CDR3aa: CASSLNQGTDTQYF
d_gene: -
v_gene: TRBV28
j_gene: TRBJ2-3

CDR3aa: CASSGADSGGYYGYTF
d_gene: -
v_gene: TRBV6-2/TRBV6-3
j_gene: TRBJ1-2

CDR3aa: CASSRGRNYEQYF
d_gene: -
v_gene: TRBV3-1/TRBV3-2
j_gene: TRBJ2-7

CDR3aa: CASRPAVDRGRTKNIQYF
d_gene: TRBD1
v_gene: TRBV27
j_gene: TRBJ2-4

CDR3aa: CASSFWDSSYEQYF
d_gene: TRBD1
v_gene: TRBV11-2
j_gene: TRBJ2-7

CDR3aa: CASSSHPGTGNEKLFF
d_gene: TRBD1
v_gene: TRBV28
j_gene: TRBJ1-4

CDR3aa: CAWSLRTDYGYTF
d_gene: -
v_gene: TRBV30
j_gene: TRBJ1-2

CDR3aa: CASSLDPSGGAYETQYF
d_gene: TRBD2
v_gene: TRBV7-7
j_gene: TRBJ2-5

CDR3aa: CASREQDRTRGGYTF
d_gene: TRBD1
v_gene: TRBV19
j_gene: TRBJ1-2

CDR3aa: CASSLTTVGNTIYF
d_gene: -
v_gene: TRBV19
j_gene: TRBJ1-3

CDR3aa: CASRPDSHYGYTF
d_gene: -
v_gene: TRBV7-2
j_gene: TRBJ1-2

CDR3aa: CSARVFSEAFF
d_gene: -
v_gene: TRBV20-1
j_gene: TRBJ1-1

CDR3aa: CASNAGVSYNSPLHF
d_gene: -
v_gene: TRBV19
j_gene: TRBJ1-6